In this sample, the clone carrying this T cell receptor beta chain turned up many times. This entry comes from a study of T cells in Graves' hyperthyroidism and ophthalmopathy. The CDR3 runs 15 residues. V dropped 0 bases and J dropped 2 bases, with 9 bases sitting between them. Looked up from germline, CDR1 is LGHDT and CDR2 is YNNKEL (reference sequence). Patients with uncontrolled infections, other autoimmune diseases, pregnancy or lactation were excluded. PBMCs stemmed from over 7.5 ml fresh peripheral blood. RNA transcripts were the template for amplifying TCR beta CDR3 regions. HTBI primers were the set used in a first-round RT-PCR of the TCR CDR3. MiXCR, applied by TCRdb to the multiplex PCR reads, yields one record per CDR3 protein. The sample includes about 600,000 distinct CDR3 sequences, roughly 15% of them seen just once.

This sequence originates from a woman between 40 and 50 years old with Graves' ophthalmopathy. The J gene is TRBJ2-3, the V gene TRBV3-1; D possibly corresponds to TRBD2 (5 bases). What was sequenced was blood. The CDR3 bases are TGTGCCAGCAGCCAAGATGGAGGCCACACAGATACGCAGTATTTT. It specifies CASSQDGGHTDTQYF.